One and the same sample provided the 8 T cell receptor beta chains below, sequenced in a study of blood T cell repertoires in COVID-19. TCRdb keeps only in-frame clones here, not all; method: immunoSEQ multiplex PCR. The sample yields about 240,000 clones, around nine tenths seen once. Sample: peripheral blood. These receptors all come from a woman in her 70s with active or convalescent COVID-19.

The rearrangement joins TRBV6-2 or TRBV6-3 to TRBJ2-2, with 11 bases lining up with TRBD2. Germline V gene data show CDR1 as MNHEY and CDR2 as SVGEGT. CDR3 length: 16 amino acids. The junction had 7 bases not matched to a gene; V was cut back by 6 bases and J by 4 bases. In nucleotides, the CDR3 is TGTGCCAGCAGCCTCCTGGGACTAGCGGTCACCGGGGAGCTGTTTTTT. As protein: CASSLLGLAVTGELFF.

CDR3 sequence reads: CASSQVGTGSNYGYTF. The CDR3 coding sequence is TGCGCCAGCAGCCAAGTAGGGACAGGTTCTAACTATGGCTACACCTTC. This chain uses TRBV4-3 with TRBJ1-2; 8 nucleotides align to TRBD1. The CDR3 covers 16 residues. CDR1 and CDR2 (germline): LGHNA, YSLEER. V was pared by 1 base and J by 0 bases, with 4 bases of the junction left unmatched.

This chain connects TRBV7-2 to TRBJ1-4; D gene uncertain. The CDR3 is made up of 12 amino acids. V shed 1 base and J shed 7 bases, with 4 bases lying between them. Germline assignment: CDR1 SGHTA and CDR2 FQGNSA. The CDR3 coding sequence is TGTGCCAGCAGCTTAGGTAGTGAAAAACTGTTTTTT. Protein product: CASSLGSEKLFF. Filled out from reference TRBV7-2 and TRBJ1-4, the complete variable domain reads GAGVSQSPSNKVTEKGKDVELRCDPISGHTALYWYRQSLGQGLEFLIYFQGNSAPDKSGLPSDRFSAERTGGSVSTLTIQRTQQEDSAVYLCASSLGSEKLFFGSGTQLSVL.

This clone was seen a few times. This chain connects TRBV24-1 to TRBJ1-2; 7 bases align to TRBD1. The V gene's germline CDR1 is KGHDR and CDR2 SFDVKD. The CDR3 consists of 14 residues. V shed 0 bases and J 7 bases; nucleotides not matched to a gene: 4. CDR3 DNA sequence: TGTGCCACCAGTGATTTGAACAGGGGAAGTGGCTACACCTTC. This encodes CATSDLNRGSGYTF.

The CDR3 DNA follows: TGTGCCAGCAGCTTGGGGGACAGGGGCCCCTACGAGCAGTACTTC. Residues: CASSLGDRGPYEQYF. This chain uses TRBV5-8 with TRBJ2-7; 10 bases fit TRBD1. The J segment lost 2 bases and the V segment lost 0 bases, leaving 2 bases of the junction unmatched. The CDR3 sequence is 15 residues long. Germline CDR1 SGHTS, CDR2 YDEGEE.

The chain's CDR3 is CASSISRGHNEQFF. CDR3 DNA: TGTGCCAGTAGTATAAGTCGCGGCCACAATGAGCAGTTCTTC. This chain joins TRBV19 and TRBJ2-1; D unresolved. Looked up from germline, CDR1 is LNHDA and CDR2 is SQIVND (reference sequence). Between the trimmed V and J ends, which lost 2 bases and 5 bases, there was a span of 10 bases. CDR3 length: 14 residues.

The gene calls are TRBV4-2 and TRBJ2-3, with 9 bases that match TRBD2. The CDR3 spans 18 residues. Per germline, CDR1 LGHNA and CDR2 YNFKEQ. Losses at the gene ends were 1 base for V and 4 bases for J; bases not matched to a gene: 12. CDR3 sequence reads: CASSQGSWGSGGADTQYF. For the CDR3, the DNA is TGTGCCAGCAGCCAAGGATCTTGGGGTAGCGGGGGTGCAGATACGCAGTATTTT.

This clone was seen a handful of times. V is TRBV6-6 and J is TRBJ2-2; no firm D call. V shed 7 bases and J shed 0 bases, with 12 bases lying between them. The CDR3 spans 15 residues. The germline CDR1 and CDR2 sequences are MNHNY and SVGAGI (reference sequence). The CDR3 DNA follows: TGTGCCAGCACTGTTCAGTTGACGAACACCGGGGAGCTGTTTTTT. It is translated as CASTVQLTNTGELFF.